One and the same sample provided the 11 T cell receptor beta chains below, sequenced in a study of cytomegalovirus exposure and HLA in healthy donors. The PCR had 60 Vbeta and 13 Jbeta primers. This table comes from immunoSEQ multiplex PCR, and its TCRdb copy is limited to in-frame clones, with some not included. The data hold 170,000 or so clones, with 79% observed a single time. The sample consisted of PBMCs. The receptors here all came from a woman aged 40 to 50 in good health and CMV-seronegative.

A single count supports this clone. The chain joins TRBV11-2 to TRBJ2-3, with unresolved D. Trimming stripped 1 base from V and 4 bases from J, with 6 bases between. The CDR3 loop spans 13 amino acids. Germline CDR1 SGHAT, CDR2 FQNNGV. CDR3 sequence reads: CASSLGLPDTQYF. In DNA form, the CDR3 reads TGTGCCAGCAGCTTAGGACTCCCAGATACGCAGTATTTT.

The CDR3 loop reads CASSRTVSYEQYF. In nucleotides, the CDR3 is TGTGCCAGCAGCAGGACAGTCTCCTACGAGCAGTACTTC. The chain carries TRBV7-2 and TRBJ2-7; perhaps TRBD1 as D (6 bases). V lost 5 bases, J lost 0 bases, and 8 bases lay in between. The germline gives CDR1 SGHTA, CDR2 FQGNSA. The CDR3 covers 13 residues.

The sample holds a few counts of this clone. The chain couples TRBV6-5 to TRBJ2-2; 8 bases fit TRBD2. CDR3 size: 13 residues. V lost 6 bases to trimming and J lost 4 bases; unmatched junction nucleotides: 1. Germline V CDR1 and CDR2: MNHEY, SVGAGI. The CDR3 DNA reads as TGTGCCAGCAGCGGGGGGGCCACCGGGGAGCTGTTTTTT. Translation gives CASSGGATGELFF.

The chain links TRBV30 to TRBJ1-3, with 10 positions matching TRBD1. This CDR3 contains 18 residues. Germline trimming cut 4 bases from V and 0 bases from J; bases unmatched to any gene: 12. Germline assignment: CDR1 GTSNPN and CDR2 SVGIG (reference sequence). As DNA, the CDR3 is TGTGCCTGGAATCCCATCGGGACAGGGGACCACTCTGGAAACACCATATATTTT. Protein: CAWNPIGTGDHSGNTIYF.

The chain combines TRBV29-1 with TRBJ1-2; 8 positions match TRBD1. J gave up 0 bases and V 7 bases, and 13 bases lay outside the gene matches. The CDR3 is 16 amino acids. Looked up from germline, CDR1 is SQVTM and CDR2 is ANQGSEA. CDR3 in DNA: TGCAGCGCTACAGGGGGGGCCTTAGATTCTAACTATGGCTACACCTTC. Amino acid sequence: CSATGGALDSNYGYTF.

This clone was detected a few times. The J gene is TRBJ1-2, the V gene TRBV19; a weak D match, TRBD1 (6 bases). Trimming cost V 1 base and J 8 bases, with 14 bases left between them. From germline, CDR1 is LNHDA and CDR2 SQIVND (reference sequence). This CDR3 is built from 14 residues. The CDR3 DNA is TGTGCCAGTAGTATAGGCAGGGGCCTGCTCGGCTACACCTTC. Encoded protein: CASSIGRGLLGYTF.

The V gene is TRBV7-2, the J gene TRBJ1-2, with 8 bases lining up with TRBD1. Germline V CDR1 and CDR2: SGHTA, FQGNSA. The CDR3 is 16 amino acids. V shed 5 bases, J shed 0 bases, and the junction held 8 bases outside the gene matches. Here the CDR3 DNA reads TGTGCCAGCAGCCCAACCACAGGGGGTTCTAACTATGGCTACACCTTC. It codes for CASSPTTGGSNYGYTF.

CDR3 coding DNA: TGTGCCAGCAGCTTAGAAAGTCCCAGCGAGAATGAGCAGTTCTTC. Protein sequence: CASSLESPSENEQFF. The chain employs TRBV11-2 and TRBJ2-1; D remains unclear. With 0 bases removed from V and 7 bases from J, the gap between germline ends came to 13 bases. The CDR3 spans 15 residues. Germline V gives CDR1 SGHAT, CDR2 FQNNGV. Full variable domain (outside the CDR3, taken from reference TRBV11-2 and TRBJ2-1): EAGVAQSPRYKIIEKRQSVAFWCNPISGHATLYWYQQILGQGPKLLIQFQNNGVVDDSQLPKDRFSAERLKGVDSTLKIQPAKLEDSAVYLCASSLESPSENEQFFGPGTRLTVL.

The J gene is TRBJ2-3, the V gene TRBV14; 10 bases are shared with TRBD2. Unmatched junction bases numbered 11, after V lost 3 bases and J lost 8 bases. CDR1 is SGHDN and CDR2 is FVKESK in the germline V gene. The CDR3 extends over 16 amino acids. The CDR3 sequence: CASSQRVAGGRATQYF. The CDR3 region has the DNA TGTGCCAGCAGCCAGCGGGTAGCGGGGGGCCGGGCTACGCAGTATTTT.

The chain employs TRBV27 and TRBJ1-6, with D perhaps matching TRBD1 (6 bases). Deletions cut 6 bases from V and 7 bases from J, with 19 bases between. The CDR3 contains 16 residues. CDR1 and CDR2 (germline): MNHEY, SMNVEV (reference sequence). DNA of the CDR3: TGTGCCAGCAGCCCCCGCCCTACAGGGCTGAATTCACCCCTCCACTTT. Encoded protein: CASSPRPTGLNSPLHF.

The chain joins TRBV5-1 to TRBJ2-7, with D tentatively TRBD1 (5 bases). With 0 bases removed from V and 4 bases from J, the gap between germline ends came to 11 bases. Germline V gene data show CDR1 as SGHRS and CDR2 as YFSETQ. The CDR3 loop spans 14 amino acids. The CDR3 nucleotides read TGCGCCAGCAGCTTGGGGACAAGCCAGTACGAGCAGTACTTC. This encodes CASSLGTSQYEQYF.